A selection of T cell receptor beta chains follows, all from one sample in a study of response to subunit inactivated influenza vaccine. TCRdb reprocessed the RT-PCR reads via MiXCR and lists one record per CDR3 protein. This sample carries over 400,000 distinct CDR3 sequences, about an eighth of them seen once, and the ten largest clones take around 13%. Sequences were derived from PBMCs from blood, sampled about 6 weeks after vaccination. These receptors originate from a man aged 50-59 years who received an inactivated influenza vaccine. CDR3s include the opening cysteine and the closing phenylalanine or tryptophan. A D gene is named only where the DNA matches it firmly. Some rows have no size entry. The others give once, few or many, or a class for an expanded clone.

cdr3_nt: TGCAGTGCTAGGTGGTTTCAGGGGGTGGGTAATGAAAAACTGTTTTTT
cdr3_aa: CSARWFQGVGNEKLFF
clone_size: NA
j_call: TRBJ1-4
d_call: TRBD1
v_call: TRBV20-1

cdr3_nt: TGTGCCAGCAGTTTACGTGGGACAGGGGGCAACTATGGCTACACCTTC
cdr3_aa: CASSLRGTGGNYGYTF
clone_size: few
j_call: TRBJ1-2
d_call: TRBD1
v_call: TRBV28

cdr3_nt: TGCGCCAGCAGCCAAGGACGCGATGAACTGGGACTTCCCCGGTGGGAGCTGTTTTTT
cdr3_aa: CASSQGRDELGLPRWELFF
clone_size: NA
j_call: TRBJ2-2
d_call: NA
v_call: TRBV4-1

cdr3_nt: TGTGCCAGCGGGCCGAGCTCTGGGGCCAACGTCCTGACTTTC
cdr3_aa: CASGPSSGANVLTF
clone_size: few
j_call: TRBJ2-6
d_call: NA
v_call: TRBV2

cdr3_nt: TGTGCCAGCAGCCACCAAATTGAGGGGAAAGGCACCTTC
cdr3_aa: CASSHQIEGKGTF
clone_size: few
j_call: TRBJ1-2
d_call: NA
v_call: TRBV16

cdr3_nt: TGTGCCACCAGTGACCCTGACAGGGGTGAGAACACCGGGGAGCTGTTTTTT
cdr3_aa: CATSDPDRGENTGELFF
clone_size: many
j_call: TRBJ2-2
d_call: TRBD1
v_call: TRBV24-1

cdr3_nt: TGTGCCAGCAGTTACTCGCCCCAGGGGCGCTGGTCTGGGGCCAACGTCCTGACTTTC
cdr3_aa: CASSYSPQGRWSGANVLTF
clone_size: few
j_call: TRBJ2-6
d_call: NA
v_call: TRBV6-2/TRBV6-3

cdr3_nt: TGTGCCAGCAGTTATTCAACATTTCGGTACTTC
cdr3_aa: CASSYSTFRYF
clone_size: many
j_call: TRBJ2-7
d_call: NA
v_call: TRBV6-2/TRBV6-3

cdr3_nt: TGTGCCAGCAGCTTAGGGCCCCTGACTAGCGTGGGGGAGCAGTACTTC
cdr3_aa: CASSLGPLTSVGEQYF
clone_size: NA
j_call: TRBJ2-7
d_call: TRBD2
v_call: TRBV7-2

cdr3_nt: TGCAGTGCACCCAATTCCCCCTACAATGAGCAGTTCTTC
cdr3_aa: CSAPNSPYNEQFF
clone_size: NA
j_call: TRBJ2-1
d_call: NA
v_call: TRBV20-1

cdr3_nt: TGTGCCATCAGTGACTCGGGGGCTGGTGAAAAACTGTTTTTT
cdr3_aa: CAISDSGAGEKLFF
clone_size: NA
j_call: TRBJ1-4
d_call: NA
v_call: TRBV10-3

cdr3_nt: TGCGCCAGCAGCCCAAACAGGGCTGATTCACCCCTCCACTTT
cdr3_aa: CASSPNRADSPLHF
clone_size: few
j_call: TRBJ1-6
d_call: NA
v_call: TRBV5-1

cdr3_nt: TGTGCCAGCAGCGTAGATTCGAACTCCTACAATGAGCAGTTCTTC
cdr3_aa: CASSVDSNSYNEQFF
clone_size: few
j_call: TRBJ2-1
d_call: NA
v_call: TRBV9

cdr3_nt: TGTGCCAGCAGTGCCCGGACGTTGGAGACCCAGTACTTC
cdr3_aa: CASSARTLETQYF
clone_size: many
j_call: TRBJ2-5
d_call: NA
v_call: TRBV12-3/TRBV12-4

cdr3_nt: TGCGCCAGCAGCGTCGAAGTTTCCACCGGGGAGCTGTTTTTT
cdr3_aa: CASSVEVSTGELFF
clone_size: few
j_call: TRBJ2-2
d_call: NA
v_call: TRBV5-1

cdr3_nt: TGTGCCAGCAGTGCAGGGACGGTGGGGCCCCAGCATTTT
cdr3_aa: CASSAGTVGPQHF
clone_size: many
j_call: TRBJ1-5
d_call: NA
v_call: TRBV12-3/TRBV12-4

cdr3_nt: TGTGCCAGCAGCGTCGGGACAGGGGCCCCAATGAAGCAGTTCTTC
cdr3_aa: CASSVGTGAPMKQFF
clone_size: few
j_call: TRBJ2-1
d_call: TRBD1
v_call: TRBV7-2

cdr3_nt: TGTGCCAGCAGCCAAGTCGGCAGGGTAAATTCACCCCTCCACTTT
cdr3_aa: CASSQVGRVNSPLHF
clone_size: NA
j_call: TRBJ1-6
d_call: NA
v_call: TRBV4-2

cdr3_nt: TGTGCCAGCAGCTTAGTAGGACAGAGATCGGATACGCAGTATTTT
cdr3_aa: CASSLVGQRSDTQYF
clone_size: few
j_call: TRBJ2-3
d_call: NA
v_call: TRBV7-2

cdr3_nt: TGTGCCAGCAGTGCGGGGTTGAGCGGGGAGCTGTTTTTT
cdr3_aa: CASSAGLSGELFF
clone_size: NA
j_call: TRBJ2-2
d_call: NA
v_call: TRBV6-1

cdr3_nt: TGTGCCAGCAGCTTTAGCGGGGGGGTCGTGGGGGAGACCCAGTACTTC
cdr3_aa: CASSFSGGVVGETQYF
clone_size: few
j_call: TRBJ2-5
d_call: TRBD2
v_call: TRBV7-2

cdr3_nt: TGCAGCGTTGAGGCAGATGAGCAGTTCTTC
cdr3_aa: CSVEADEQFF
clone_size: few
j_call: TRBJ2-1
d_call: NA
v_call: TRBV29-1

cdr3_nt: TGTGCCACCAGCAGACGCGCGGCAGCGAACACCGGGGAGCTGTTTTTT
cdr3_aa: CATSRRAAANTGELFF
clone_size: NA
j_call: TRBJ2-2
d_call: NA
v_call: TRBV15

cdr3_nt: TGTGCCAGCAGGCAGGGACTAGCGGTCTACGAGCAGTACTTC
cdr3_aa: CASRQGLAVYEQYF
clone_size: few
j_call: TRBJ2-7
d_call: TRBD2
v_call: TRBV6-1

cdr3_nt: TGCGCCAGCAGCCAAGATGCCCAGGGAAATTCACCCCTCCACTTT
cdr3_aa: CASSQDAQGNSPLHF
clone_size: few
j_call: TRBJ1-6
d_call: NA
v_call: TRBV4-3

cdr3_nt: TGTGCCATCAGTGAGGCGACTAGCGGGAGTGGCGAGCAGTACTTC
cdr3_aa: CAISEATSGSGEQYF
clone_size: few
j_call: TRBJ2-7
d_call: TRBD2
v_call: TRBV10-3

cdr3_nt: TGTGCCAGCAGCTTAGGTGGAGTGATAGATACGCAGTATTTT
cdr3_aa: CASSLGGVIDTQYF
clone_size: NA
j_call: TRBJ2-3
d_call: NA
v_call: TRBV7-2

cdr3_nt: TGTGCCAGCAGCCCCAGAACAGGGGGAGGGGATACGCAGTATTTT
cdr3_aa: CASSPRTGGGDTQYF
clone_size: many
j_call: TRBJ2-3
d_call: NA
v_call: TRBV9

cdr3_nt: TGTGCCAGCCGCACAGGGGGCCACACCGGGGAGCTGTTTTTT
cdr3_aa: CASRTGGHTGELFF
clone_size: NA
j_call: TRBJ2-2
d_call: TRBD1
v_call: TRBV7-2

cdr3_nt: TGTGCCAGCTCACACCTTTCGGGACAGGGGGCGGAGGCTTTCTTT
cdr3_aa: CASSHLSGQGAEAFF
clone_size: NA
j_call: TRBJ1-1
d_call: TRBD1
v_call: TRBV18

cdr3_nt: TGTGCCAGCAGCTTATTTAGAACAGCGAACACCGGGGAGCTGTTTTTT
cdr3_aa: CASSLFRTANTGELFF
clone_size: NA
j_call: TRBJ2-2
d_call: NA
v_call: TRBV7-9